The rows below give T cell receptor beta chains drawn from one sample of a study of blood T cell repertoires in COVID-19. Generated by immunoSEQ multiplex PCR, the TCRdb table keeps only in-frame clones and is missing some. The data show hundreds of thousands of clones, with about 84% seen just once and approximately 5.5% held by the top ten. Specimen: peripheral blood. These receptor sequences come from a woman aged 80 or over with COVID-19, enrolled during active disease. CDR3s include the opening cysteine and the closing phenylalanine or tryptophan. The D gene is left open where the match is weak.

j_call	v_call	d_call	cdr3_aa
TRBJ1-2	TRBV5-1	TRBD1	CASSSSQGQGGYTF
TRBJ2-5	TRBV5-1	NA	CASSLGLQETQYF
TRBJ1-2	TRBV9	NA	CASSVASGADGYTF
TRBJ1-3	TRBV19	TRBD1	CASSRQGLGNTIYF
TRBJ2-5	TRBV7-2	NA	CASSNPQETQYF
TRBJ1-2	TRBV2	NA	CASSDRQNGYTF
TRBJ1-1	TRBV2	NA	CASTRTTNTEAFF
TRBJ1-4	TRBV5-1	NA	CASSLEQDNGKLFF
TRBJ1-1	TRBV7-9	TRBD1	CASSSQGDDTEAFF
TRBJ1-6	TRBV30	NA	CAWSAGGGNSPLHF
TRBJ2-7	TRBV7-2	TRBD2	CASSLDGGDEQYF
TRBJ1-5	TRBV2	TRBD1	CASRGQGGQPQHF
TRBJ1-2	TRBV19	TRBD1	CASSPSGQNYGYTF
TRBJ2-1	TRBV5-5	NA	CASSSFTYTSRNEQFF
TRBJ1-1	TRBV6-2/TRBV6-3	TRBD1	CASSQGQGFGAFF
TRBJ1-6	TRBV5-4	TRBD1	CASSFGPDRAPHSPLHF
TRBJ1-5	TRBV4-1	TRBD1	CASSQPRGQGNQPQHF
TRBJ1-2	TRBV18	NA	CASSPGPQRGYTF
TRBJ1-1	TRBV19	TRBD1	CASSISTGGETEAFF
TRBJ1-2	TRBV20-1	TRBD1	CSASLTGELGHGYTF
TRBJ2-5	TRBV5-5	TRBD1	CASSLDRGREETQYF
TRBJ1-5	TRBV2	TRBD1	CASSQGARQPQHF
TRBJ2-5	TRBV5-1	TRBD1	CASSPGEIRQGETQYF
TRBJ1-1	TRBV27	NA	CASINRGNTEAFF
TRBJ2-1	TRBV19	NA	CASSSTGTNNEQFF
TRBJ2-7	TRBV6-5	NA	CASSFRDTVPDYEQYF
TRBJ1-5	TRBV3-1/TRBV3-2	TRBD1	CASSQDRTGVENQPQHF
TRBJ2-2	TRBV5-1	TRBD2	CASRPAGGDTGELFF
TRBJ1-2	TRBV6-1	NA	CASSEEGSYGYTF
TRBJ1-2	TRBV12-3/TRBV12-4	NA	CASSSFSGYTF
TRBJ1-2	TRBV5-5	TRBD1	CASSRQGARGYTF
TRBJ1-2	TRBV18	TRBD1	CASSPDRAYGYTF